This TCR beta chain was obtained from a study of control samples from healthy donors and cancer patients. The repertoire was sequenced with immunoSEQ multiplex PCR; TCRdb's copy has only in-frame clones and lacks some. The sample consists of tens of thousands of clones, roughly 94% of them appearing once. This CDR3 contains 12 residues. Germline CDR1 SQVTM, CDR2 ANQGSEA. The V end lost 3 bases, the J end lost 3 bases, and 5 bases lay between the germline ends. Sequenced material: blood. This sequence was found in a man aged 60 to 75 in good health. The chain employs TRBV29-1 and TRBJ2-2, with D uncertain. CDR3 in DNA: TGCAGCGTTGATAGATACACCGGGGAGCTGTTTTTT. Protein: CSVDRYTGELFF.